The 11 T cell receptor delta chains given below trace back to one sample, sequenced in a study of γδ T cells in repeated Plasmodium falciparum infection. Bulk repertoires came from Vgamma9/Vdelta2+ or Vdelta2-negative gammadelta T cells flow-sorted from PBMC. TCRdb fed the multiplex PCR reads to CATT. The profile shows tens of thousands of delta-chain clones, roughly 1.4% of them singletons. Sequencing used gamma-delta T cells from blood. The receptors come from a pool of human donors (malaria-infected and uninfected, not separated).

This clone is judged medium-sized. The genes are TRDV1 and TRDJ1; 10 nucleotides match TRDD3. V dropped 2 bases and J dropped 4; count of bases not matched to a gene: 37. The V gene's germline CDR1 is TSWWSYY and CDR2 QGS. The CDR3 length is 26 residues. The CDR3 region is CALGENVRSFPFTYLHWGIGFDKLIF. CDR3 sequence (DNA): TGTGCTCTTGGGGAAAACGTTCGTTCCTTCCCCTTTACCTATCTTCACTGGGGGATCGGTTTCGATAAACTCATCTTT.

This clone appeared a few times. TCRdb shows a much larger clone's protein in place of this DNA's translation, and the two differ at residue 16, likely through a read error; the protein shown is translated from the DNA. The chain carries TRDV1 and TRDJ1; 12 bases are shared with TRDD3. As TCRdb names no J gene, one was assigned here on the basis of a DNA match to germline. Germline-derived CDR1 and CDR2 are TSWWSYY and QGS. The CDR3 has 19 amino acids. CDR3 DNA: TGTGCTCTTGGGGAAGGGTATCTACGCTCTGGGGGATACGCCGATAGACTCATCTTT. Its protein is CALGEGYLRSGGYADRLIF.

This clone was counted a few times. The translation of this DNA and the TCRdb protein of a much larger clone differ at residue 18, probably owing to a read error; the protein shown here is translated from the DNA. The V gene was identified as TRDV2, while no J gene was called; the DNA was not used to check the table's D call, TRDD3. Germline V CDR1 and CDR2: GEAIGNYY, EKD. This CDR3 is built from 21 residues. The CDR3 DNA is TGTGCCTGTGACACCGTGAAGGCTAGTCCTGGGGGATACAAAGAAACCGATAACCTCATCTTT. Amino acids: CACDTVKASPGGYKETDNLIF.

As for this clone: The mismatch at residue 9 between this DNA's translation and the TCRdb protein of a much larger clone likely reflects a read error; the protein shown is translated from the DNA. The rearrangement joins TRDV2 to TRDJ1, with D unclear. The CDR3 loop spans 16 amino acids. Germline values: CDR1 GEAIGNYY, CDR2 EKD. V shed 0 bases and J shed 6 bases, with 19 bases lying between them. CDR3 residues: CACDTVEIWETNKLIF. DNA of the CDR3: TGTGCCTGTGACACCGTCGAGATATGGGAGACCAATAAACTCATCTTT.

This clone occurred a few times. This sequence is one base from a far larger clone and is likely a read error. Other nucleotide sequences from this sample produce the same CDR3. The V gene corresponds to TRDV1; no J gene was called; the D call in the table, TRDD3, was not verified against the DNA. The CDR3 totals 19 residues. CDR1 and CDR2 (germline): TSWWSYY, QGS. As DNA, the CDR3 is TGTGCTCTTGGGACGCCGAAAAACTTCCTGCATCGTAGGACCGATAAGCTCATCTTT. Its protein is CALGTPKNFLHRRTDKLIF.

This clone was recorded many times. This likely came from a read error, as a far larger clone is one base away. The same CDR3 arises from other DNA sequences in this sample as well. The V call is TRDV2, the J call TRDJ3, with 13 bases aligning to TRDD3. Trimming took 7 bases from V and 1 from J; bases not matched to a gene: 15. Germline assignment: CDR1 GEAIGNYY and CDR2 EKD. The CDR3 has 21 amino acids. The CDR3 DNA sequence: TGTGCCTGCGACGAGGTACTGGGGGATACGCCCCGTTCCTGGGACACCCGACAGATGTTTTTC. Translating it yields CACDEVLGDTPRSWDTRQMFF.

Many counts were recorded for this clone. TCRdb assigns this DNA the protein of a much larger clone, which departs from its translation at residue 3; this likely reflects a read error, and the protein shown comes from translating the DNA. This chain joins TRDV1 and TRDJ1, with D possibly TRDD3 on 6 matching bases. CDR1 TSWWSYY and CDR2 QGS come from the germline V gene. CDR3 length: 21 residues. The CDR3 is CAPGESLTYMGARFLVDKLIF. The CDR3 bases are TGTGCTCCTGGGGAATCTTTGACCTACATGGGGGCCCGTTTTCTAGTCGATAAACTCATCTTT.

In this sample, this clone turned up many times. Other DNA sequences from this sample encode an identical CDR3 as well. The rearrangement joins TRDV3 to TRDJ1; D gene unclear. Germline CDR1 TVYSNPD, CDR2 GDNSRS (reference sequence). This CDR3 is built from 14 residues. V lost 2 bases and J 0 bases, leaving 13 bases between the germline ends. The CDR3 loop is CAFERAYHTDKLIF. The CDR3 coding sequence is TGTGCCTTTGAGCGAGCGTATCACACCGATAAACTCATCTTT.

About this clone: TCRdb attributes to this sequence the protein of a much larger clone, which differs from the DNA translation at residue 6; a read error is likely, and the protein displayed is translated from the DNA. The rearrangement joins TRDV3 to TRDJ1; no firm D call. The CDR3 sequence is 13 residues long. CDR1 and CDR2 (germline): TVYSNPD, GDNSRS (reference sequence). V was pared by 0 bases and J by 2 bases, with 10 bases between. The CDR3 DNA follows: TGTGCCTTTAGCGGTAGACCAACCGATAAACTCATCTTT. This translates into CAFSGRPTDKLIF. Full variable domain (missing parts from reference TRDV3 and TRDJ1): CDKVTQSSPDQTVASGSEVVLLCTYDTVYSNPDLFWYRIRPDYSFQFVFYGDNSRSEGADFTQGRFSVKHILTQKAFHLVISPVRTEDSATYYCAFSGRPTDKLIFGKGTRVTVEP.

The sample holds a few counts of this clone. The TCRdb record carries a much larger clone's protein, which differs from this DNA's translation at residue 15; a read error is the likely cause, and the protein listed here is the DNA translation. The chain links TRDV1 to TRDJ1, with 9 nucleotides matching TRDD3. Losses at the gene ends were 1 base for V and 2 bases for J; bases not matched to a gene: 23. CDR1 TSWWSYY and CDR2 QGS come from the germline V gene. The CDR3 is made up of 22 amino acids. CDR3 DNA: TGTGCTCTTGGGGAACGGCCTTTAAAGGCGTGGTACTGGGGGACGCGAACCGATAAACTCATCTTT. This codes for CALGERPLKAWYWGTRTDKLIF.

A word on this clone: This likely traces to a read error, being one base from a far larger clone. The sample holds other DNA sequences that translate to the same CDR3. The V gene call is TRDV1, and the J gene call is absent; TRDD3 is the table's D call, not checked against the DNA. This CDR3 contains 20 residues. Germline CDR1 and CDR2: TSWWSYY and QGS. Here the CDR3 reads CALGETFLPQGGYWGEKLIF. CDR3 nucleotides: TGTGCTCTTGGGGAAACCTTCCTACCCCAAGGTGGGTACTGGGGGGAGAAACTCATCTTC.